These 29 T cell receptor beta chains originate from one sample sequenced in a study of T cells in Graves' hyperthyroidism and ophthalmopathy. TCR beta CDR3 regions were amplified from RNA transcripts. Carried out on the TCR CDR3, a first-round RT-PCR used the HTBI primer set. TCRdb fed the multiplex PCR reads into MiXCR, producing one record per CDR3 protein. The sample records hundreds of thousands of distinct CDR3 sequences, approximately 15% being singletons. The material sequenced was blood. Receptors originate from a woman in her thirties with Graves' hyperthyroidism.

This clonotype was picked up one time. CDR3 nucleotides: TGCAGTGCTACCCTGGGCGGGAGTCCTGGGGCCAACGTCCTGACTTTC. Translation gives CSATLGGSPGANVLTF. The chain is built from TRBV20-1 and TRBJ2-6, with TRBD2 identical over 7 bases. There are 16 residues in the CDR3. Trimming at V came to 4 bases and at J to 2 bases, leaving 8 bases not matched to a gene. Germline loops: CDR1 DFQATT, CDR2 SNEGSKA (reference sequence).

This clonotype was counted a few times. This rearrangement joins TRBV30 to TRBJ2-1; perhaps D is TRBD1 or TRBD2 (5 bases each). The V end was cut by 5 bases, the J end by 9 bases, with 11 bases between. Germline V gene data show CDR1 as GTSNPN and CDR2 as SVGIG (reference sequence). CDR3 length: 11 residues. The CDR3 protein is CAWGGQVEQFF. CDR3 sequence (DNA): TGTGCCTGGGGGGGTCAGGTTGAGCAGTTCTTC.

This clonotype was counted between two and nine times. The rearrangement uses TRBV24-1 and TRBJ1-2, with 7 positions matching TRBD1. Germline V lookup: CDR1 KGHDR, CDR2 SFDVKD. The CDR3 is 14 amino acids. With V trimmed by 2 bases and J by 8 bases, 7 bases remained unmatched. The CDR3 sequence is CATSDSDREVGYTF. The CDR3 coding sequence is TGTGCCACCAGTGATTCTGACAGGGAGGTCGGCTACACCTTC.

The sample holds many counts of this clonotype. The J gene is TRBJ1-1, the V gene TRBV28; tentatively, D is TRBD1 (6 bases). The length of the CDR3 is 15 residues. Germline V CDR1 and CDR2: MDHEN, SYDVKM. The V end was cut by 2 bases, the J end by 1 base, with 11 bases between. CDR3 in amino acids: CASSLGGLSNTEAFF. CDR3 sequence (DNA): TGTGCCAGCAGTTTAGGGGGGCTGTCGAACACTGAAGCTTTCTTT.

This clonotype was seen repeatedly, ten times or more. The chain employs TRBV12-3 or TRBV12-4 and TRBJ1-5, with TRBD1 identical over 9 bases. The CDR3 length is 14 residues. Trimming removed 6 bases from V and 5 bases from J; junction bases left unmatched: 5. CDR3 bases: TGTGCCAGCAGCCCTGGGACAGGGCATCAGCCCCAGCATTTT. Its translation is CASSPGTGHQPQHF.

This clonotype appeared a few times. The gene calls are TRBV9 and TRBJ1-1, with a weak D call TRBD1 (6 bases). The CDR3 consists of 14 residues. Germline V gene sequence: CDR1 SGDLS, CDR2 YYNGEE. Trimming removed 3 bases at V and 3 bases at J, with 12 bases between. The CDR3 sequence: CASSAGALDTEAFF. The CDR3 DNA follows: TGTGCCAGCAGCGCGGGGGCGTTGGACACTGAAGCTTTCTTT.

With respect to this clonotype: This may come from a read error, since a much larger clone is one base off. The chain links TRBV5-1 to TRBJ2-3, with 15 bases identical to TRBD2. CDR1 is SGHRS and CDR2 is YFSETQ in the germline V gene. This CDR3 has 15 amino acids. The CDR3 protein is CASRLGLAGGYTQYF. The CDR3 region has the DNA TGCGCCAGCAGATTGGGACTAGCGGGAGGATATACGCAGTATTTT.

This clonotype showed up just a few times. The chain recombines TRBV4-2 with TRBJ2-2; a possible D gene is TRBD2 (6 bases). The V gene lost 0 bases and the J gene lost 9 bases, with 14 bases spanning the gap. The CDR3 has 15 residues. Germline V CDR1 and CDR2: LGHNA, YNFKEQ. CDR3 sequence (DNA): TGTGCCAGCAGCCAAGATCGTACTAGCATCCGGGAGCTGTTTTTT. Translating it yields CASSQDRTSIRELFF.

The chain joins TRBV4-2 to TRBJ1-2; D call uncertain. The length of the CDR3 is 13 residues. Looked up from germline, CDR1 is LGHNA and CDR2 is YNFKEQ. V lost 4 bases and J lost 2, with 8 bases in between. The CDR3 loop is CASSPETNYGYTF. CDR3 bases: TGTGCCAGCAGCCCTGAGACAAACTATGGCTACACCTTC.

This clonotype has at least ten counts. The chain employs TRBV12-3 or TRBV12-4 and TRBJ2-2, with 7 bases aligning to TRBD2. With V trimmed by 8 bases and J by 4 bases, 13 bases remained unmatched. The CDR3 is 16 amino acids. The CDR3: CASGPKAGVGTGELFF. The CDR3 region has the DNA TGTGCCAGCGGGCCCAAGGCGGGAGTGGGCACCGGGGAGCTGTTTTTT.

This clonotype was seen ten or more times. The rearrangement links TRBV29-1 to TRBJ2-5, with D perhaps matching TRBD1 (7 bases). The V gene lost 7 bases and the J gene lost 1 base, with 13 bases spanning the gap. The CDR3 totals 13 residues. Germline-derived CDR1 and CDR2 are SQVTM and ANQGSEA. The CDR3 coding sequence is TGCAGCGCTGCGGGACAGATCCAAGAGACCCAGTACTTC. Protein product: CSAAGQIQETQYF.

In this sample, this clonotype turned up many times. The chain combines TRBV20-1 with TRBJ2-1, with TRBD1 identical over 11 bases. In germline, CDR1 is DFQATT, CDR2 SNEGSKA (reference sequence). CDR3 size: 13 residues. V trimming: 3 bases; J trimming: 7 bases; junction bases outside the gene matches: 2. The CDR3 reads CSASRDRGNEQFF. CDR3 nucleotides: TGCAGTGCTAGCCGGGACAGGGGGAATGAGCAGTTCTTC.

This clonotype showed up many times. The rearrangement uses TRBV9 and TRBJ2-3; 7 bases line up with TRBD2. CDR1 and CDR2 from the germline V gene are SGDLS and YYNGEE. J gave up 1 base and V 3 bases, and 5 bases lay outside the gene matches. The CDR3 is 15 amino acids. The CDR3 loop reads CASSARTSGTDTQYF. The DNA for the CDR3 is TGTGCCAGCAGCGCCCGAACTAGCGGCACAGATACGCAGTATTTT.

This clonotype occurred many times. CDR3 sequence reads: CASPSGNYEQYF. The CDR3 DNA is TGTGCCAGTCCGAGCGGGAACTACGAGCAGTACTTC. The chain employs TRBV19 and TRBJ2-7; 7 bases are a match to TRBD2. V gave up 8 bases and J gave up 3 bases; unmatched junction bases: 4. CDR3 size: 12 residues. CDR1 is LNHDA and CDR2 is SQIVND in the germline V gene (reference sequence).

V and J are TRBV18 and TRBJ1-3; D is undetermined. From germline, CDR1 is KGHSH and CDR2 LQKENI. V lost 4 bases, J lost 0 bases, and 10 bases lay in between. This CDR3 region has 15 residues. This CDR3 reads CASSQGIVSGNTIYF. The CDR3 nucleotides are TGTGCCAGCTCACAGGGAATCGTCTCTGGAAACACCATATATTTT.

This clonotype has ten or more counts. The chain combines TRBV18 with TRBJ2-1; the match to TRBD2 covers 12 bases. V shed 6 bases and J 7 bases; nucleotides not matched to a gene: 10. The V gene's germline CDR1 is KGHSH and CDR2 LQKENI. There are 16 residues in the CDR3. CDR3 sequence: CASSYPSGRATNEQFF. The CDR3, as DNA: TGTGCCAGCTCCTACCCTAGCGGGAGGGCCACGAATGAGCAGTTCTTC. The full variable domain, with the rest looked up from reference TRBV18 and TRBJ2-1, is NAGVMQNPRHLVRRRGQEARLRCSPMKGHSHVYWYRQLPEEGLKFMVYLQKENIIDESGMPKERFSAEFPKEGPSILRIQQVVRGDSAAYFCASSYPSGRATNEQFFGPGTRLTVL.

The CDR3 spells CASSVGTEDQPQHF. The CDR3 coding sequence is TGTGCCAGCAGCGTCGGGACAGAAGATCAGCCCCAGCATTTT. The chain has TRBV9 and TRBJ1-5; 7 bases align to TRBD1. The CDR3 contains 14 residues. Losses at the gene ends were 2 bases for V and 5 bases for J; bases not matched to a gene: 4. Germline V gene data show CDR1 as SGDLS and CDR2 as YYNGEE.

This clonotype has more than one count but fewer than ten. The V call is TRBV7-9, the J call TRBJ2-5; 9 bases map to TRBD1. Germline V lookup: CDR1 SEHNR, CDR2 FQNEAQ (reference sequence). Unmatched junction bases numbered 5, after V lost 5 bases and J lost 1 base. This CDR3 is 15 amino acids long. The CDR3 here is CASSTRQGGQETQYF. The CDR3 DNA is TGTGCCAGCAGCACCAGACAGGGGGGCCAAGAGACCCAGTACTTC.

This CDR3 is CASSQDFPRLAPKEQFF. The CDR3 nucleotides read TGTGCCAGCAGCCAAGATTTCCCTCGACTAGCCCCCAAAGAGCAGTTCTTC. The rearrangement links TRBV14 to TRBJ2-1, with 7 bases fitting TRBD2. This CDR3 comprises 17 residues. The V gene's germline CDR1 is SGHDN and CDR2 FVKESK. The J segment lost 10 bases and the V segment lost 0 bases, leaving 15 bases of the junction unmatched.

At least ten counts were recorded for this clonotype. The CDR3 reads CASTTRPLAVDTQYF. The CDR3 bases are TGTGCCAGCACCACTAGACCCTTAGCGGTAGATACGCAGTATTTT. This chain connects TRBV7-9 to TRBJ2-3, with TRBD2 as a possible D gene (6 bases). The germline V and J ends were trimmed by 7 bases and 5 bases, with 19 bases remaining between them. Germline values: CDR1 SEHNR, CDR2 FQNEAQ (reference sequence). CDR3 size: 15 residues.

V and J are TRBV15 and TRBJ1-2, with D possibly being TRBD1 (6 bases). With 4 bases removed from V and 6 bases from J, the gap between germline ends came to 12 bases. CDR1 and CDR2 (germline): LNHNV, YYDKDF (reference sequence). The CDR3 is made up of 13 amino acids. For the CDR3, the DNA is TGTGCCACCAGCACAGGGGATTCTCATGGCTACACCTTC. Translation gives CATSTGDSHGYTF.

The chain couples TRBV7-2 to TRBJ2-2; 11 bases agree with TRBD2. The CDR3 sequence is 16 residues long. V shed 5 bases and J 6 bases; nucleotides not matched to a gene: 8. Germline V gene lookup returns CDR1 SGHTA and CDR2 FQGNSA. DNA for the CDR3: TGTGCCAGCAGCGCCCTTAGCGGGAGGGCCTCCGGGGAGCTGTTTTTT. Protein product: CASSALSGRASGELFF.

CDR3 sequence: CASSLSPGHEQYF. In DNA, the CDR3 is TGTGCCAGCAGCTTATCTCCCGGGCACGAGCAGTACTTC. This chain joins TRBV11-3 and TRBJ2-7; D gene unclear. V was shortened by 2 bases and J by 5 bases, with 10 bases between the two germline ends. Germline CDR1 and CDR2: SGHNT and YENEEA. This CDR3 comprises 13 residues. The variable domain in full, completed from reference TRBV11-3 and TRBJ2-7, reads EAGVVQSPRYKIIEKKQPVAFWCNPISGHNTLYWYLQNLGQGPELLIRYENEEAVDDSQLPKDRFSAERLKGVDSTLKIQPAELGDSAVYLCASSLSPGHEQYFGPGTRLTVT.

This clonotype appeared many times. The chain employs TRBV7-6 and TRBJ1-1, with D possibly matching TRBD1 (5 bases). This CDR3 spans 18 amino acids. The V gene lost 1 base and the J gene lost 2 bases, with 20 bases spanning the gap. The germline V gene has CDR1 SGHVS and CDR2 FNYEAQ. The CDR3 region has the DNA TGTGCCAGCAGCTTAGGCCAGGGCCACAATTCACTAAACACTGAAGCTTTCTTT. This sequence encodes CASSLGQGHNSLNTEAFF.

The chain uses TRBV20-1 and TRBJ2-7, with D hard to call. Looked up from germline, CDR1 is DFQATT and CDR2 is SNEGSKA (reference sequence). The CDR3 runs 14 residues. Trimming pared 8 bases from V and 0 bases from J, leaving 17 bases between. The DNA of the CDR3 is TGCAGTCTTCACAAACTACCTAGCTCCTACGAGCAGTACTTC. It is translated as CSLHKLPSSYEQYF.

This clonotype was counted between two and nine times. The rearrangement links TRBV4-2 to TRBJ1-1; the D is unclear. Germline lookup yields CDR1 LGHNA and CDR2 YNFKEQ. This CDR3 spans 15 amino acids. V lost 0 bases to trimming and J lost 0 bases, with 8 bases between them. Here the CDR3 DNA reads TGTGCCAGCAGCCAAGACAGGCGGATGAACACTGAAGCTTTCTTT. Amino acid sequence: CASSQDRRMNTEAFF.

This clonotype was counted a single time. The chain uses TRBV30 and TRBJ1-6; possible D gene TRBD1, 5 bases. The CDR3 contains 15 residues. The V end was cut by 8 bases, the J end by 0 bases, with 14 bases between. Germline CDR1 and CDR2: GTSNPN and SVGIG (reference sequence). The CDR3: CAITTESSYNSPLHF. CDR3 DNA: TGTGCCATTACGACAGAGAGCTCCTATAATTCACCCCTCCACTTT.

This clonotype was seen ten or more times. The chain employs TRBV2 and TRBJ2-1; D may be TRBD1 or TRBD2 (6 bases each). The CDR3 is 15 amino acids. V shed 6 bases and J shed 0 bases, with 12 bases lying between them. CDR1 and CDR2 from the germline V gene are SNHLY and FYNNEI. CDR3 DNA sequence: TGTGCCAGCAGGCAGGGGACTGGCTCCTACAATGAGCAGTTCTTC. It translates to CASRQGTGSYNEQFF.

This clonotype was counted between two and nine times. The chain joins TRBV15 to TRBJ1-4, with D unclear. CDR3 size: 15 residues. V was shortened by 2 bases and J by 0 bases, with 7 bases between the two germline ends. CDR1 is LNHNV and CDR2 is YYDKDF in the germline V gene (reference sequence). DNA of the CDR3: TGTGCCACCAGCAGATTTGCAGCAACTAATGAAAAACTGTTTTTT. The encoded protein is CATSRFAATNEKLFF.